Each of the 5 T cell receptor beta chains below was sequenced from the same sample in a study of CD8 T cells in ankylosing spondylitis. TCRdb reprocessed the 5' RACE reads via MiXCR and lists one record per CDR3 protein. Of 220,000 or so distinct CDR3 sequences in the sample, 10% to 13% were seen once. The sample was blood, either unsorted or a sorted T cell fraction (not recorded which). The receptors derive from a male donor with ankylosing spondylitis or in good health (not recorded which).

Concerning this clonotype itself: An end of the junction differs from the germline gene, which may be a read error. The chain employs TRBV12-3 or TRBV12-4 and TRBJ1-1; the match to TRBD1 covers 10 bases. This CDR3 comprises 19 residues. CDR3 coding DNA: TGTGCCAGCTGTTTTCCCGGACAGGGGGGCGTTACCTCTTGGACTGAAGCTTTCTTT. Protein: CASCFPGQGGVTSWTEAFF.

The rearrangement joins TRBV5-1 to TRBJ2-3; TRBD2 might be the D (6 bases). In germline, CDR1 is SGHRS, CDR2 YFSETQ. The V end lost 5 bases, the J end lost 3 bases, and 7 bases lay between the germline ends. The length of the CDR3 is 12 residues. This CDR3 is CASSGRTDTQYF. Written as DNA, the CDR3 is TGCGCCAGCAGTGGGAGGACAGATACGCAGTATTTT.

This clonotype was recorded many times. The V gene is TRBV25-1, the J gene TRBJ2-7; perhaps TRBD2 as D (5 bases). From germline, CDR1 is MGHDK and CDR2 SYGVNS. V lost 1 base, J lost 5 bases, and 12 bases lay in between. The CDR3 spans 14 residues. The CDR3: CASSELRAGDEQYF. In DNA, the CDR3 is TGTGCCAGCAGTGAATTGAGGGCCGGGGACGAGCAGTACTTC.

The rearrangement links TRBV3-1 to TRBJ1-5; D gene ambiguous. Germline-derived CDR1 and CDR2 are LGHDT and YNNKEL (reference sequence). The CDR3 length is 12 residues. The V end was cut by 2 bases, the J end by 5 bases, with 4 bases between. Here the CDR3 reads CASSQSDQPQHF. The CDR3 DNA sequence: TGTGCCAGCAGCCAATCAGATCAGCCCCAGCATTTT. The full variable domain, completed using reference TRBV3-1 and TRBJ1-5, is DTAVSQTPKYLVTQMGNDKSIKCEQNLGHDTMYWYKQDSKKFLKIMFSYNNKELIINETVPNRFSPKSPDKAHLNLHINSLELGDSAVYFCASSQSDQPQHFGDGTRLSIL.

This clonotype has a count of ten or more. The chain combines TRBV5-1 with TRBJ2-7; 9 nucleotides line up with TRBD2. Trimming took 4 bases from V and 4 from J; bases not matched to a gene: 9. Per germline, CDR1 SGHRS and CDR2 YFSETQ. The CDR3 contains 15 residues. CDR3 protein: CASSPSGLATYEQYF. CDR3 bases: TGCGCCAGCAGCCCATCGGGACTAGCAACTTACGAGCAGTACTTC. The complete variable domain, with remaining parts taken from reference TRBV5-1 and TRBJ2-7, reads KAGVTQTPRYLIKTRGQQVTLSCSPISGHRSVSWYQQTPGQGLQFLFEYFSETQRNKGNFPGRFSGRQFSNSRSEMNVSTLELGDSALYLCASSPSGLATYEQYFGPGTRLTVT.